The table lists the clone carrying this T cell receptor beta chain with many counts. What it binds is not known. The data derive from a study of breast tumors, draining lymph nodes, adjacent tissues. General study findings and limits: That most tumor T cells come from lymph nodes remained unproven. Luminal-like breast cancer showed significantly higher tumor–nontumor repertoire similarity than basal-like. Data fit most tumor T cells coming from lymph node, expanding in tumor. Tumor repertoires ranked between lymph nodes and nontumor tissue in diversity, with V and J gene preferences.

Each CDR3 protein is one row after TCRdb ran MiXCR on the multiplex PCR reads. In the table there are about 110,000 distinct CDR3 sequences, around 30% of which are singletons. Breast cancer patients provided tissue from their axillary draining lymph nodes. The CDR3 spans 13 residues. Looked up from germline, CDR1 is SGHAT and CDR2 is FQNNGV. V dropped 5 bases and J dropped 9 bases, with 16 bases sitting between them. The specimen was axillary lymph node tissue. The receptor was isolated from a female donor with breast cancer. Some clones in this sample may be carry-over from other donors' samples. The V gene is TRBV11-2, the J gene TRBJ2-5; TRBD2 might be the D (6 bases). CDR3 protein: CASSPGVGEAQYF. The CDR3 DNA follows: TGTGCCAGCAGCCCGGGGGTCGGGGAGGCCCAGTACTTC.